The rows below give T cell receptor beta chains drawn from one sample of a study of cytomegalovirus exposure and HLA in healthy donors. Sequencing was performed with immunoSEQ multiplex PCR; in TCRdb, only in-frame clones are kept and a portion is missing. The sample consists of roughly 200,000 clones, 75% to 85% of them appearing once. Sequences were obtained from PBMCs. These receptors all come from a woman aged 50 to 60 in good health and CMV-seronegative. Both conserved end residues are part of each CDR3. The order of the fields is D gene, V gene, CDR3 length, J gene, clone size, CDR3 protein, CDR3 DNA. The D gene is left open where the match is weak. Rows may omit the clone size; those that give it use once, few, many or a size class.

D gene: -; V gene: TRBV28; CDR3 length: 13; J gene: TRBJ2-7; clone size: -; CDR3 protein: CASSLTGLYEQYF; CDR3 DNA: TGTGCCAGCAGTCTAACAGGCCTCTACGAGCAGTACTTC
D gene: -; V gene: TRBV5-1; CDR3 length: 13; J gene: TRBJ2-7; clone size: once; CDR3 protein: CASSSAETYEQYF; CDR3 DNA: TGCGCCAGCAGCTCGGCGGAAACCTACGAGCAGTACTTC
D gene: TRBD1; V gene: TRBV10-3; CDR3 length: 14; J gene: TRBJ2-7; clone size: once; CDR3 protein: CAIRPGQGPYEQYF; CDR3 DNA: TGTGCCATCAGGCCTGGACAGGGACCCTACGAGCAGTACTTC
D gene: -; V gene: TRBV28; CDR3 length: 15; J gene: TRBJ1-5; clone size: -; CDR3 protein: CASSLYSYSNQPQHF; CDR3 DNA: TGTGCCAGCAGTTTATACAGCTATAGCAATCAGCCCCAGCATTTT
D gene: -; V gene: TRBV7-9; CDR3 length: 13; J gene: TRBJ1-2; clone size: -; CDR3 protein: CASSFTQNYGYTF; CDR3 DNA: TGTGCCAGCAGCTTCACACAGAACTATGGCTACACCTTC
D gene: TRBD2; V gene: TRBV27; CDR3 length: 16; J gene: TRBJ2-3; clone size: -; CDR3 protein: CASSLLAGEYTDTQYF; CDR3 DNA: TGTGCCAGCAGTTTGCTAGCGGGAGAGTACACAGATACGCAGTATTTT
D gene: -; V gene: TRBV30; CDR3 length: 15; J gene: TRBJ1-4; clone size: -; CDR3 protein: CAWSYGQPGNEKLFF; CDR3 DNA: TGTGCCTGGAGTTACGGACAGCCAGGGAATGAAAAACTGTTTTTT
D gene: -; V gene: TRBV9; CDR3 length: 16; J gene: TRBJ1-1; clone size: -; CDR3 protein: CASSPLATVLNTEAFF; CDR3 DNA: TGTGCCAGCAGCCCACTCGCTACGGTGTTGAACACTGAAGCTTTCTTT
D gene: TRBD1; V gene: TRBV29-1; CDR3 length: 13; J gene: TRBJ2-7; clone size: -; CDR3 protein: CSVRTGESYEQYF; CDR3 DNA: TGCAGCGTAAGGACAGGGGAGTCCTACGAGCAGTACTTC
D gene: TRBD1; V gene: TRBV28; CDR3 length: 15; J gene: TRBJ2-1; clone size: few; CDR3 protein: CASSFDRVSYNEQFF; CDR3 DNA: TGTGCCAGCAGTTTTGACAGGGTATCATACAATGAGCAGTTCTTC
D gene: -; V gene: TRBV7-9; CDR3 length: 15; J gene: TRBJ1-4; clone size: -; CDR3 protein: CASSLVAEHNEKLFF; CDR3 DNA: TGTGCCAGCAGCTTAGTCGCGGAACATAATGAAAAACTGTTTTTT
D gene: -; V gene: TRBV7-9; CDR3 length: 16; J gene: TRBJ2-1; clone size: -; CDR3 protein: CASSFSQGGSYNEQFF; CDR3 DNA: TGTGCCAGCAGCTTCAGTCAGGGAGGCTCCTACAATGAGCAGTTCTTC
D gene: -; V gene: TRBV5-8; CDR3 length: 15; J gene: TRBJ1-5; clone size: -; CDR3 protein: CASSLVGEGAQPQHF; CDR3 DNA: TGTGCCAGCAGCTTGGTAGGGGAGGGAGCTCAGCCCCAGCATTTT
D gene: -; V gene: TRBV7-2; CDR3 length: 14; J gene: TRBJ2-5; clone size: -; CDR3 protein: CASSPSPVQETQYF; CDR3 DNA: TGTGCCAGCAGCCCGTCCCCTGTGCAAGAGACCCAGTACTTC
D gene: -; V gene: TRBV28; CDR3 length: 14; J gene: TRBJ1-3; clone size: once; CDR3 protein: CASTPGGAGNTIYF; CDR3 DNA: TGTGCCAGCACCCCGGGGGGGGCTGGAAACACCATATATTTT
D gene: -; V gene: TRBV4-3; CDR3 length: 14; J gene: TRBJ1-1; clone size: -; CDR3 protein: CASSQDRVGTEAFF; CDR3 DNA: TGCGCCAGCAGCCAAGACAGGGTAGGAACTGAAGCTTTCTTT
D gene: -; V gene: TRBV28; CDR3 length: 14; J gene: TRBJ1-1; clone size: -; CDR3 protein: CASRVQGSVTEAFF; CDR3 DNA: TGTGCCAGCCGAGTACAGGGTTCGGTCACTGAAGCTTTCTTT
D gene: -; V gene: TRBV9; CDR3 length: 13; J gene: TRBJ2-5; clone size: -; CDR3 protein: CASSPEGGETQYF; CDR3 DNA: TGTGCCAGCAGCCCCGAGGGTGGGGAGACCCAGTACTTC
D gene: TRBD1; V gene: TRBV2; CDR3 length: 15; J gene: TRBJ1-5; clone size: -; CDR3 protein: CASRDRDLSNQPQHF; CDR3 DNA: TGTGCCAGCAGGGACAGGGACCTTAGCAATCAGCCCCAGCATTTT
D gene: -; V gene: TRBV13; CDR3 length: 13; J gene: TRBJ2-3; clone size: -; CDR3 protein: CASSLGERDTQYF; CDR3 DNA: TGTGCCAGCAGCTTAGGTGAGCGAGATACGCAGTATTTT
D gene: TRBD1; V gene: TRBV7-2; CDR3 length: 15; J gene: TRBJ1-3; clone size: few; CDR3 protein: CASSLVGQVTNTIYF; CDR3 DNA: TGTGCCAGCAGCTTAGTGGGACAGGTTACAAACACCATATATTTT
D gene: -; V gene: TRBV28; CDR3 length: 13; J gene: TRBJ2-7; clone size: -; CDR3 protein: CAAATGEGYEQYF; CDR3 DNA: TGTGCCGCGGCGACAGGGGAGGGGTACGAGCAGTACTTC
D gene: -; V gene: TRBV28; CDR3 length: 13; J gene: TRBJ2-3; clone size: -; CDR3 protein: CASSPSPTDTQYF; CDR3 DNA: TGTGCCAGCAGTCCCTCCCCCACAGATACGCAGTATTTT
D gene: TRBD2; V gene: TRBV28; CDR3 length: 16; J gene: TRBJ2-5; clone size: -; CDR3 protein: CASSLQLAGFQETQYF; CDR3 DNA: TGTGCCAGCAGTTTACAGCTAGCGGGCTTCCAAGAGACCCAGTACTTC
D gene: -; V gene: TRBV6-5; CDR3 length: 12; J gene: TRBJ1-2; clone size: -; CDR3 protein: CASIDSFYGYTF; CDR3 DNA: TGTGCCAGCATCGACAGCTTCTATGGCTACACCTTC
D gene: -; V gene: TRBV6-1; CDR3 length: 13; J gene: TRBJ1-3; clone size: -; CDR3 protein: CASSDLGVWTIYF; CDR3 DNA: TGTGCCAGCAGTGATCTCGGGGTATGGACCATATATTTT
D gene: TRBD2; V gene: TRBV4-2; CDR3 length: 17; J gene: TRBJ2-1; clone size: -; CDR3 protein: CASSQPSSGKLTDEQFF; CDR3 DNA: TGTGCCAGCAGCCAACCATCTAGCGGGAAGCTGACCGATGAGCAGTTCTTC
D gene: TRBD1; V gene: TRBV10-3; CDR3 length: 15; J gene: TRBJ1-2; clone size: -; CDR3 protein: CAISNRDRGSYGYTF; CDR3 DNA: TGTGCCATCAGTAACCGGGACAGGGGAAGCTATGGCTACACCTTC
D gene: -; V gene: TRBV5-1; CDR3 length: 15; J gene: TRBJ1-1; clone size: -; CDR3 protein: CASSLLGGLNTEAFF; CDR3 DNA: TGCGCCAGCAGCTTGCTTGGGGGGTTGAACACTGAAGCTTTCTTT
D gene: TRBD2; V gene: TRBV19; CDR3 length: 15; J gene: TRBJ2-1; clone size: once; CDR3 protein: CASSIGLAPYNEQFF; CDR3 DNA: TGTGCCAGTAGTATAGGACTAGCGCCATACAATGAGCAGTTCTTC
D gene: -; V gene: TRBV28; CDR3 length: 15; J gene: TRBJ2-7; clone size: few; CDR3 protein: CASSSPHRGKDEQYF; CDR3 DNA: TGTGCCAGCAGTTCGCCGCATAGGGGAAAGGACGAGCAGTACTTC
D gene: TRBD1; V gene: TRBV11-2; CDR3 length: 16; J gene: TRBJ1-1; clone size: once; CDR3 protein: CASSPSPAGGNTEAFF; CDR3 DNA: TGTGCCAGCAGCCCATCCCCGGCAGGGGGGAACACTGAAGCTTTCTTT
D gene: -; V gene: TRBV9; CDR3 length: 15; J gene: TRBJ2-1; clone size: -; CDR3 protein: CASSVRGQSYNEQFF; CDR3 DNA: TGTGCCAGCAGCGTACGGGGTCAGTCCTACAATGAGCAGTTCTTC
D gene: TRBD1; V gene: TRBV7-6; CDR3 length: 17; J gene: TRBJ2-1; clone size: -; CDR3 protein: CASSPRGQGDSYNEQFF; CDR3 DNA: TGTGCCAGCAGCCCAAGGGGGCAGGGGGACTCCTACAATGAGCAGTTCTTC
D gene: TRBD2; V gene: TRBV9; CDR3 length: 17; J gene: TRBJ2-1; clone size: -; CDR3 protein: CASSARTSGGSLNEQFF; CDR3 DNA: TGTGCCAGCAGCGCTCGGACTAGCGGGGGTTCTCTCAATGAGCAGTTCTTC
D gene: TRBD2; V gene: TRBV7-9; CDR3 length: 17; J gene: TRBJ2-3; clone size: -; CDR3 protein: CASSSSGLAGETDTQYF; CDR3 DNA: TGTGCCAGCAGCTCTTCCGGCCTAGCGGGAGAGACAGATACGCAGTATTTT
D gene: -; V gene: TRBV5-6; CDR3 length: 11; J gene: TRBJ1-1; clone size: once; CDR3 protein: CASSYSTEAFF; CDR3 DNA: TGTGCCAGCAGCTACAGCACTGAAGCTTTCTTT
D gene: TRBD1; V gene: TRBV18; CDR3 length: 15; J gene: TRBJ2-2; clone size: -; CDR3 protein: CASSVRTGNTGELFF; CDR3 DNA: TGTGCCAGCTCCGTTCGGACAGGGAACACCGGGGAGCTGTTTTTT
D gene: -; V gene: TRBV28; CDR3 length: 12; J gene: TRBJ2-7; clone size: -; CDR3 protein: CATTPGEYRQYF; CDR3 DNA: TGTGCCACCACACCGGGGGAATATAGGCAGTACTTC
D gene: TRBD2; V gene: TRBV5-6; CDR3 length: 15; J gene: TRBJ2-7; clone size: -; CDR3 protein: CASSLRSGSHYEQYF; CDR3 DNA: TGTGCCAGCAGCCTTCGTAGCGGGAGTCACTACGAGCAGTACTTC
D gene: TRBD1; V gene: TRBV19; CDR3 length: 13; J gene: TRBJ1-1; clone size: -; CDR3 protein: CATQQGAQTEAFF; CDR3 DNA: TGTGCCACCCAACAGGGGGCGCAGACTGAAGCTTTCTTT
D gene: TRBD1; V gene: TRBV28; CDR3 length: 14; J gene: TRBJ1-2; clone size: -; CDR3 protein: CASVTGGVKRGYTF; CDR3 DNA: TGTGCCAGCGTGACAGGGGGCGTTAAGCGTGGCTACACCTTC
D gene: -; V gene: TRBV29-1; CDR3 length: 11; J gene: TRBJ2-7; clone size: -; CDR3 protein: CSVELEAEQYF; CDR3 DNA: TGCAGCGTTGAATTGGAGGCGGAGCAGTACTTC
D gene: -; V gene: TRBV7-9; CDR3 length: 11; J gene: TRBJ1-1; clone size: -; CDR3 protein: CSSSLSSRAFF; CDR3 DNA: TGTTCCAGCAGCTTATCGAGTAGAGCTTTCTTT
D gene: TRBD1; V gene: TRBV6-5; CDR3 length: 13; J gene: TRBJ1-2; clone size: -; CDR3 protein: CASSRQGTDGYTF; CDR3 DNA: TGTGCCAGCAGCAGACAGGGGACCGATGGCTACACCTTC
D gene: -; V gene: TRBV9; CDR3 length: 15; J gene: TRBJ2-3; clone size: -; CDR3 protein: CASSVGAAGSDTQYF; CDR3 DNA: TGTGCCAGCAGCGTAGGAGCGGCGGGGTCAGATACGCAGTATTTT
D gene: -; V gene: TRBV6-6; CDR3 length: 15; J gene: TRBJ2-2; clone size: -; CDR3 protein: CASRLKRRTTGELFF; CDR3 DNA: TGTGCCAGCAGACTTAAGCGGAGAACCACCGGGGAGCTGTTTTTT
D gene: -; V gene: TRBV27; CDR3 length: 15; J gene: TRBJ1-2; clone size: -; CDR3 protein: CASRSSGGPIYGYTF; CDR3 DNA: TGTGCCAGCAGAAGTTCCGGAGGCCCTATCTATGGCTACACCTTC
D gene: TRBD1; V gene: TRBV15; CDR3 length: 14; J gene: TRBJ2-2; clone size: -; CDR3 protein: CATSRDRESGELFF; CDR3 DNA: TGTGCCACCAGCAGGGACAGGGAGTCCGGGGAGCTGTTTTTT
D gene: -; V gene: TRBV6-5; CDR3 length: 15; J gene: TRBJ1-1; clone size: -; CDR3 protein: CASSYSRVPGTEAFF; CDR3 DNA: TGTGCCAGCAGTTACTCGCGGGTACCTGGCACTGAAGCTTTCTTT
D gene: TRBD1; V gene: TRBV5-1; CDR3 length: 18; J gene: TRBJ1-3; clone size: -; CDR3 protein: CASSFTGTGGPSGNTIYF; CDR3 DNA: TGCGCCAGCAGCTTCACCGGGACAGGGGGTCCGTCCGGAAACACCATATATTTT
D gene: -; V gene: TRBV29-1; CDR3 length: 13; J gene: TRBJ1-5; clone size: once; CDR3 protein: CSVWTDFNQPQHF; CDR3 DNA: TGCAGCGTCTGGACAGACTTCAATCAGCCCCAGCATTTT